Below, 10 T cell receptor beta chains from the same sample are listed, as sequenced in a study of OX40 agonist ivuxolimab in advanced cancers. Sequencing was performed with immunoSEQ multiplex PCR; in TCRdb, only in-frame clones are kept and a portion is missing. The sample records 20,000 to 25,000 clones, 80% to 95% being singletons. Sample: CD4+ or CD8+ T cells sorted from blood, taken in a trial of the OX40 agonist ivuxolimab. These receptors all come from an adult with an advanced solid tumor such as melanoma, head and neck, liver or kidney cancer.

The sample holds a few counts of this clone. The chain employs TRBV30 and TRBJ1-1, with D hard to call. Germline V gene sequence: CDR1 GTSNPN, CDR2 SVGIG (reference sequence). The V end was cut by 0 bases, the J end by 11 bases, with 13 bases between. This CDR3 spans 12 amino acids. DNA of the CDR3: TGTGCCTGGAGTGTTTTAGGAGGGTTGGCTTTCTTT. This codes for CAWSVLGGLAFF.

DNA of the CDR3: TGTGCCAGCAGTTACGCGGACAGGGTTAACTATGGCTACACCTTC. Its protein is CASSYADRVNYGYTF. The genes are TRBV6-6 and TRBJ1-2, with 8 bases fitting TRBD1. Trimming removed 2 bases from V and 1 base from J; junction bases left unmatched: 3. The V gene's germline CDR1 is MNHNY and CDR2 SVGAGI (reference sequence). This CDR3 has 15 residues.

Regarding this clone: The junction does not match germline at one end; this may be a read error. This sequence joins TRBV7-7 and TRBJ2-7; D may correspond to TRBD1 or TRBD2 (6 bases each). This CDR3 spans 13 amino acids. CDR1 is SSHAT, CDR2 FNYEAQ, per germline (reference sequence). The CDR3 protein is CASSLEGGYEQYF. Here the CDR3 DNA reads TGTGCTAGCAGCTTAGAGGGGGGTTACGAGCAGTACTTC.

V and J are TRBV30 and TRBJ2-1; D is undetermined. Germline V gives CDR1 GTSNPN, CDR2 SVGIG (reference sequence). This CDR3 is built from 12 residues. V was shortened by 3 bases and J by 6 bases, with 9 bases between the two germline ends. DNA for the CDR3: TGTGCCTGGAGCTTGGTGGGCAATGAGCAGTTCTTC. Protein sequence: CAWSLVGNEQFF.

The chain couples TRBV6-1 to TRBJ2-7; 11 positions match TRBD1. From germline, CDR1 is MNHNS and CDR2 SASEGT. CDR3 length equals 13 residues. V shed 10 bases, J shed 2 bases, and the junction held 4 bases outside the gene matches. The DNA for the CDR3 is TGTGCCACCGAGGGACAGGGGGCCTACGAGCAGTACTTC. Amino acid sequence: CATEGQGAYEQYF.

V is TRBV5-1 and J is TRBJ2-3; the match to TRBD2 covers 13 bases. Germline V CDR1 and CDR2: SGHRS, YFSETQ. With 1 base clipped from V and 2 bases from J, the junction kept 7 bases outside the gene matches. The CDR3 has 18 residues. The CDR3 spells CASSLTSGGARDTDTQYF. As DNA, the CDR3 is TGCGCCAGCAGCTTGACTAGCGGGGGGGCCAGAGACACAGATACGCAGTATTTT.

This chain joins TRBV6-4 and TRBJ1-5; the D gene is possibly TRBD1 (5 bases). The CDR3 runs to 14 residues. The ends were cut back, 9 bases at V and 3 bases at J, with 15 bases in the middle. The germline CDR1 and CDR2 sequences are MRHNA and SNTAGT. The CDR3 loop is CARTDSPHNQPQHF. The CDR3, as DNA: TGTGCCAGGACCGACAGTCCCCACAATCAGCCCCAGCATTTT.

This chain joins TRBV6-5 and TRBJ2-5; 11 bases align to TRBD1. CDR1 and CDR2 (germline): MNHEY, SVGAGI. CDR3 length: 15 residues. Losses at the gene ends were 0 bases for V and 6 bases for J; bases not matched to a gene: 3. The CDR3 region has the DNA TGTGCCAGCAGTTACTCTGGGACAGGGGGACAGACCCAGTACTTC. Translation gives CASSYSGTGGQTQYF.

The genes are TRBV5-1 and TRBJ2-5, with D unclear. The V end was cut by 4 bases, the J end by 0 bases, with 7 bases between. The length of the CDR3 is 13 residues. Germline V gene data show CDR1 as SGHRS and CDR2 as YFSETQ. CDR3 amino acids: CASSPSYQETQYF. DNA for the CDR3: TGCGCCAGCAGCCCGAGCTACCAAGAGACCCAGTACTTC. Combining the CDR3 with reference TRBV5-1 and TRBJ2-5 gives the whole variable domain KAGVTQTPRYLIKTRGQQVTLSCSPISGHRSVSWYQQTPGQGLQFLFEYFSETQRNKGNFPGRFSGRQFSNSRSEMNVSTLELGDSALYLCASSPSYQETQYFGPGTRLLVL.

This sequence joins TRBV29-1 and TRBJ2-5, with TRBD1 identical over 8 bases. Germline-derived CDR1 and CDR2 are SQVTM and ANQGSEA. The CDR3 is 14 residues long. Trimming cost V 7 bases and J 1 base; bases outside gene matches: 8. CDR3 bases: TGCAGCGACACAATGACAGGGGCCCAAGAGACCCAGTACTTC. It translates to CSDTMTGAQETQYF.